This passage covers 13 T cell receptor beta chains from one sample sequenced in a study of read filtering for tumor transcriptome and immune sequencing. Molecular barcoded adaptors covering alpha/delta and beta/gamma chains were used on approximately 400 ng RNA. A single record per CDR3 protein comes from TCRdb applying MiXCR to the reads. Of about 60,000 distinct CDR3 sequences listed, around 13% were seen once; the top ten hold 45%. Sequenced sample: a population of CD138-negative cells sorted from bone marrow. These receptor sequences come from a donor at least 40 years old with multiple myeloma.

This clonotype appeared many times. The V call is TRBV29-1, the J call TRBJ2-3; D ambiguous. The CDR3 covers 11 residues. V was shortened by 3 bases and J by 4 bases, with 5 bases between the two germline ends. Per the germline V gene, CDR1 is SQVTM and CDR2 is ANQGSEA. This chain's CDR3 is CSVEPSDTQYF. The CDR3 coding sequence is TGCAGCGTTGAGCCCTCAGATACGCAGTATTTT.

At least ten counts were recorded for this clonotype. The chain links TRBV28 to TRBJ2-7; 10 bases map to TRBD2. Germline loops: CDR1 MDHEN, CDR2 SYDVKM. V shed 6 bases and J 3 bases; nucleotides not matched to a gene: 8. The CDR3 spans 15 residues. CDR3: CASRGAGGPYYEQYF. The DNA of the CDR3 is TGTGCCAGCAGAGGAGCGGGAGGGCCCTACTACGAGCAGTACTTC.

The chain couples TRBV7-9 to TRBJ2-1; 9 bases are shared with TRBD1. The assigned J gene may be wrong: the sequence end matches TRBJ2-7 better. The CDR3 runs 16 residues. CDR1 and CDR2 from the germline V gene are SEHNR and FQNEAQ (reference sequence). In nucleotides, the CDR3 is TGTGCCAGCAGCTTGGGAGCCGGGACAGGGCGTAATGAGCAGTACTTC. It is translated as CASSLGAGTGRNEQYF.

This clonotype was counted ten times or more. The chain employs TRBV20-1 and TRBJ1-5, with D possibly TRBD1 on 5 matching bases. The CDR3 has 14 amino acids. Trimming took 5 bases from V and 2 from J, leaving 13 bases between them. In germline, CDR1 is DFQATT, CDR2 SNEGSKA (reference sequence). CDR3 in amino acids: CSALLRGRNQPQHF. CDR3 sequence (DNA): TGCAGTGCTCTCCTTAGGGGACGCAATCAGCCCCAGCATTTT.

This clonotype was found many times. V and J are TRBV6-2 or TRBV6-3 and TRBJ2-2; TRBD2 matches at 11 bases. The CDR3 consists of 16 residues. Germline lookup yields CDR1 MNHEY and CDR2 SVGEGT. Trimming took 4 bases from V and 6 from J; bases not matched to a gene: 7. CDR3 in DNA: TGTGCCAGCAGTTCCGGGACTAGCGGACCTGCCGGGGAGCTGTTTTTT. It codes for CASSSGTSGPAGELFF.

Ten or more counts support this clonotype. V usage is TRBV3-1 and J usage is TRBJ2-2; 8 bases fit TRBD1. CDR3 length: 15 amino acids. The germline V gene encodes CDR1 LGHDT and CDR2 YNNKEL (reference sequence). V was pared by 4 bases and J by 4 bases, with 5 bases of the junction left unmatched. The CDR3 loop is CASSPQGATTGELFF. The CDR3 DNA follows: TGTGCCAGCAGCCCCCAGGGGGCGACCACCGGGGAGCTGTTTTTT.

In this sample, this clonotype turned up many times. The chain uses TRBV9 and TRBJ2-1, with D unclear. Germline CDR1 SGDLS, CDR2 YYNGEE. V was trimmed by 4 bases and J by 9 bases, leaving 8 bases between them. The CDR3 has 11 residues. In nucleotides, the CDR3 is TGTGCCAGCAGCAGTACAGTTGAGCAGTTCTTC. It codes for CASSSTVEQFF.

Many counts were recorded for this clonotype. The gene calls are TRBV24-1 and TRBJ2-1, with 7 bases aligning to TRBD1. Germline V gives CDR1 KGHDR, CDR2 SFDVKD. V trimming: 0 bases; J trimming: 8 bases; junction bases outside the gene matches: 3. This CDR3 has 14 residues. This CDR3 is CATSDLTGEYEQFF. Written as DNA, the CDR3 is TGTGCCACCAGTGATTTGACAGGGGAATATGAGCAGTTCTTC.

On this clonotype itself: This likely reflects a read error, since a far larger clone is one base away. The chain recombines TRBV6-1 with TRBJ2-1; 10 nucleotides line up with TRBD2. The CDR3 extends over 14 amino acids. J gave up 8 bases and V 8 bases, and 9 bases lay outside the gene matches. Germline-derived CDR1 and CDR2 are MNHNS and SASEGT. The CDR3 here is CASVPSGSRDEQFF. CDR3 DNA: TGTGCCAGCGTCCCTAGCGGGAGCAGGGATGAGCAGTTCTTC.

Many counts were recorded for this clonotype. V and J are TRBV12-5 and TRBJ2-7, with D unclear. Looked up from germline, CDR1 is LGHNT and CDR2 is FRNRAP. The germline V and J ends were trimmed by 10 bases and 1 base, with 11 bases remaining between them. The CDR3 runs 12 residues. CDR3 loop: CATSSRSYEQYF. The CDR3 DNA reads as TGTGCTACCAGTTCCAGGTCCTACGAGCAGTACTTC.

A single count supports this clonotype. A single base separates this from a much larger clone, so it may be a read error. The rearrangement joins TRBV6-2 or TRBV6-3 to TRBJ2-5; D is perhaps TRBD1 or TRBD2 (5 bases each). Germline CDR1 reads MNHEY; CDR2 reads SVGEGT. The CDR3 has 14 residues. The CDR3, as DNA: TGTGTCGGCAACGGGGCTGGTTTCCAAGAGACCCAGTACTTC. It is translated as CVGNGAGFQETQYF.

This clonotype was detected ten times or more. V and J are TRBV29-1 and TRBJ2-2; TRBD2 matches at 10 bases. Germline V gene data show CDR1 as SQVTM and CDR2 as ANQGSEA. Unmatched junction bases numbered 5, after V lost 6 bases and J lost 4 bases. This CDR3 has 14 amino acids. CDR3 coding DNA: TGCAGCGTGGTAGCGGGAGGCGGCACCGGGGAGCTGTTTTTT. It encodes CSVVAGGGTGELFF.

A remark on this clonotype: The conserved final phenylalanine or tryptophan is absent from the CDR3, which likely points to a read error. V usage is TRBV28 and J usage is TRBJ1-1; D is undetermined. CDR1 and CDR2 from the germline V gene are MDHEN and SYDVKM. This CDR3 is built from 12 residues. V lost 0 bases and J lost 7, with 6 bases in between. The CDR3 is CASSLWPIEAFL. DNA for the CDR3: TGTGCCAGCAGTTTATGGCCTATTGAAGCTTTCCTT.